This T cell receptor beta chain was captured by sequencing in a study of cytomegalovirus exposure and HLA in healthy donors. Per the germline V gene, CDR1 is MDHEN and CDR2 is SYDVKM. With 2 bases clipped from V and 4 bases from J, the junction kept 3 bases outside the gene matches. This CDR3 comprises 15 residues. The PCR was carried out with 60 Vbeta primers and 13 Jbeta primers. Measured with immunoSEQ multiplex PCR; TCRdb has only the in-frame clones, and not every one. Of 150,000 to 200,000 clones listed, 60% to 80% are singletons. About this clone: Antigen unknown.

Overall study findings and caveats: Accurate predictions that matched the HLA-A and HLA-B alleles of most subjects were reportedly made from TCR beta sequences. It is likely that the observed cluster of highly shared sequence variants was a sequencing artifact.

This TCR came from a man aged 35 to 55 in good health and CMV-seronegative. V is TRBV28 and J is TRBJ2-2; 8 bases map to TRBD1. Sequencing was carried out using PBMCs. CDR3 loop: CASSLTGGGTGELFF. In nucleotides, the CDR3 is TGTGCCAGCAGTTTAACAGGGGGAGGCACCGGGGAGCTGTTTTTT.